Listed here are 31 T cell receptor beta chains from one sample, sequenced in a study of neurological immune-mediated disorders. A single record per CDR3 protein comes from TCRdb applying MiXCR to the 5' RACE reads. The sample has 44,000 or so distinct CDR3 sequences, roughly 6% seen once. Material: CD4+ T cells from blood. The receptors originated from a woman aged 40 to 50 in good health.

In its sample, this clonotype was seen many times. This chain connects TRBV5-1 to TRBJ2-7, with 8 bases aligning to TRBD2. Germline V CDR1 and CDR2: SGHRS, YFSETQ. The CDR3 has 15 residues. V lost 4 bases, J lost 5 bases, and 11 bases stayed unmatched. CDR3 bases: TGCGCCAGCAGCGCTGCTGGCAAGCGGGAGAACGAGCAGTACTTC. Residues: CASSAAGKRENEQYF.

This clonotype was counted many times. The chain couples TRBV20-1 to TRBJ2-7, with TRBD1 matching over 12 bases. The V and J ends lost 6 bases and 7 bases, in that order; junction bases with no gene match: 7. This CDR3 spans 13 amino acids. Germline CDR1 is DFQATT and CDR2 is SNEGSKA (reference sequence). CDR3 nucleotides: TGCAGTGCCCTGGGACAGGGGGCTGAAGAGCAGTACTTC. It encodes CSALGQGAEEQYF.

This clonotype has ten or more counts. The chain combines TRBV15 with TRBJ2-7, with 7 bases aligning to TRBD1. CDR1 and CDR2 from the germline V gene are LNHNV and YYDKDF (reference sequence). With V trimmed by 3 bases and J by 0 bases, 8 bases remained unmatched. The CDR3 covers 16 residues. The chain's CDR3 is CATSRPGTAGSYEQYF. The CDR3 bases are TGTGCCACCAGCAGGCCCGGGACAGCTGGCTCCTACGAGCAGTACTTC.

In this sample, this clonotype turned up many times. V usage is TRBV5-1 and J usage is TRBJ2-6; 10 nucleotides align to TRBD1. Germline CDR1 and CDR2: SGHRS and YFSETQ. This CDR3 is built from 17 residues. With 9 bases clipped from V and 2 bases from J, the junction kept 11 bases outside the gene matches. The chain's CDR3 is CATQEGTGATGANVLTF. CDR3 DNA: TGCGCCACCCAAGAGGGGACAGGGGCTACTGGGGCCAACGTCCTGACTTTC.

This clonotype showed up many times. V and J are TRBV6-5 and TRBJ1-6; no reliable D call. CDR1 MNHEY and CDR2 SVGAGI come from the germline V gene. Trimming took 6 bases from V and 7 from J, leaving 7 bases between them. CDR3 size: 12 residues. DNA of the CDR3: TGTGCCAGCAGAATAGGAAATTCACCCCTCCACTTT. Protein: CASRIGNSPLHF.

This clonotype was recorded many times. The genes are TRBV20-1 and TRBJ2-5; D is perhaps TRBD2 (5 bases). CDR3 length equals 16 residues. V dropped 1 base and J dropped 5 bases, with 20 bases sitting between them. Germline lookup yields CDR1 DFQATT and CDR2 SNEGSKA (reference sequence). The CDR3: CSARGLSPAPGETQYF. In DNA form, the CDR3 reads TGCAGTGCTAGAGGACTTTCTCCAGCGCCGGGGGAGACCCAGTACTTC.

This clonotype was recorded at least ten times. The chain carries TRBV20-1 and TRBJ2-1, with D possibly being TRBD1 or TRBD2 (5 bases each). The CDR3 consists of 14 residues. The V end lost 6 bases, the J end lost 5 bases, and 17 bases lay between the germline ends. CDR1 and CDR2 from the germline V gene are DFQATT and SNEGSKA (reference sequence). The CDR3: CSALGPMLNNEQFF. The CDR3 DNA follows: TGCAGTGCACTGGGACCGATGTTAAACAATGAGCAGTTCTTC.

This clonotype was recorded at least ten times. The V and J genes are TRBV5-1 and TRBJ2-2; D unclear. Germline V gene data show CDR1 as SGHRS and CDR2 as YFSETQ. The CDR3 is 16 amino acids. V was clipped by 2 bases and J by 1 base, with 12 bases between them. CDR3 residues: CASSFGGLGNTGELFF. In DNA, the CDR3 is TGCGCCAGCAGCTTTGGCGGTCTGGGGAACACCGGGGAGCTGTTTTTT.

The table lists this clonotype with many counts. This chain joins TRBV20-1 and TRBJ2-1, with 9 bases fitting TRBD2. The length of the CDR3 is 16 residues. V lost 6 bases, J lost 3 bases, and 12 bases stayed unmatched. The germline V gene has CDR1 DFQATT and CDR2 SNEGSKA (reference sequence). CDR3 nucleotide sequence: TGCAGTGCCACACCGGGACTAGCTTCAATCTACAATGAGCAGTTCTTC. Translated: CSATPGLASIYNEQFF.

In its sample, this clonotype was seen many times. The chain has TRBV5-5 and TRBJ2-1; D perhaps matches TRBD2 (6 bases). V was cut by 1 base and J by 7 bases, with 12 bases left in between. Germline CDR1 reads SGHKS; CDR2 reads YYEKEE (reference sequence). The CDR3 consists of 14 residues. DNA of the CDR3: TGTGCCAGCAGCTTGAAACGGGAGTTTAATGAGCAGTTCTTC. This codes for CASSLKREFNEQFF.

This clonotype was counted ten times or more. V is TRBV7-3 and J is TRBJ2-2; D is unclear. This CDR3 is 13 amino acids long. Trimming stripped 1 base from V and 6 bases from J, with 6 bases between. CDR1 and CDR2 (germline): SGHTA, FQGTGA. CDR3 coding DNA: TGTGCCAGCAGCTTAATGGTTGCCGGGGAGCTGTTTTTT. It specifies CASSLMVAGELFF.

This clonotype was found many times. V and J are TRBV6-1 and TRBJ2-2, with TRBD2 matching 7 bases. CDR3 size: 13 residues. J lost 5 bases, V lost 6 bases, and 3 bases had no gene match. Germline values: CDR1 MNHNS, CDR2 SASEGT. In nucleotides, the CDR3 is TGTGCCAGCAGAACCGGGGGGACCGGGGAGCTGTTTTTT. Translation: CASRTGGTGELFF.

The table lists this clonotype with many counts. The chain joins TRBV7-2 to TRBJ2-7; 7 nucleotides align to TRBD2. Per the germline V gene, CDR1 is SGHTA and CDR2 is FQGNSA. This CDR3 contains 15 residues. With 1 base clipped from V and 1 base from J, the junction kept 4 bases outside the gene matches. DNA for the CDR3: TGTGCCAGCAGCTTAGGAAGCGGGGCGTCCTACGAGCAGTACTTC. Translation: CASSLGSGASYEQYF.

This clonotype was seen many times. The CDR3 protein is CSVEDPGLAGDRSVYEQYF. CDR3 sequence (DNA): TGCAGCGTTGAAGATCCTGGACTAGCGGGAGACCGAAGCGTCTACGAGCAGTACTTC. This sequence joins TRBV29-1 and TRBJ2-7; 13 bases are shared with TRBD2. The trim removed 0 bases at V and 3 bases at J, leaving 14 bases unmatched. This CDR3 has 19 residues. Germline CDR1 SQVTM, CDR2 ANQGSEA.

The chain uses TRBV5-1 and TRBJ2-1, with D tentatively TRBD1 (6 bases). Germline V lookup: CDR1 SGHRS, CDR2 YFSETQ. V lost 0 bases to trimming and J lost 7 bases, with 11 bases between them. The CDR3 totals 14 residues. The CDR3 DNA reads TGCGCCAGCAGCTTGGGACAGGATACAAATGAGCAGTTCTTC. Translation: CASSLGQDTNEQFF. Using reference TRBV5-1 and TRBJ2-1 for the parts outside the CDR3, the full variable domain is KAGVTQTPRYLIKTRGQQVTLSCSPISGHRSVSWYQQTPGQGLQFLFEYFSETQRNKGNFPGRFSGRQFSNSRSEMNVSTLELGDSALYLCASSLGQDTNEQFFGPGTRLTVL.

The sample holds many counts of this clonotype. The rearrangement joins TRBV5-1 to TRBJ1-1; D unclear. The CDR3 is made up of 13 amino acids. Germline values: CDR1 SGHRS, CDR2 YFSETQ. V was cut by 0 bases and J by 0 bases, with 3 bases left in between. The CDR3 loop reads CASSLEMNTEAFF. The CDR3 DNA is TGCGCCAGCAGCTTGGAAATGAACACTGAAGCTTTCTTT.

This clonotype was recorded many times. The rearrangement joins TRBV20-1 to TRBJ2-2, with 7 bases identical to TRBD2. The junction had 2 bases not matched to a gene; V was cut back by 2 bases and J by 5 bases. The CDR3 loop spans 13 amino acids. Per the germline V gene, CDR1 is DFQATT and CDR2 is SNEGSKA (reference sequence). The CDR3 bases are TGCAGTGCTAGAAGCGGGAAGACCGGGGAGCTGTTTTTT. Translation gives CSARSGKTGELFF.

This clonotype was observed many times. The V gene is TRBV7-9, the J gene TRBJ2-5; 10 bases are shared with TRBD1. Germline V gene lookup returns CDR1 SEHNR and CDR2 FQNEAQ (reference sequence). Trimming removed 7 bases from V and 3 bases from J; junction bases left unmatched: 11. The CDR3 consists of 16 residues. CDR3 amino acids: CASKVDRGLSEETQYF. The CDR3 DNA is TGTGCCAGCAAAGTCGACAGGGGGCTAAGTGAAGAGACCCAGTACTTC.

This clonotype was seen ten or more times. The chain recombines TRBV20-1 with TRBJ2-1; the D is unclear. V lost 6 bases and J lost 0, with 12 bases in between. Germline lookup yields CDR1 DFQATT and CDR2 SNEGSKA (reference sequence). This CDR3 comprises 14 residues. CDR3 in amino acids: CSAMGLDSYNEQFF. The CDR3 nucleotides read TGCAGTGCAATGGGTCTAGACTCCTACAATGAGCAGTTCTTC.

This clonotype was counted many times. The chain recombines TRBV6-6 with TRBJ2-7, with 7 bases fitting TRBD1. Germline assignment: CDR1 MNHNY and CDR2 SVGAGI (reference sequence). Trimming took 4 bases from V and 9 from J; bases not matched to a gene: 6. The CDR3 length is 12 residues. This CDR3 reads CASSSGTVGQYF. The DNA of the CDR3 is TGTGCCAGCAGTTCCGGGACAGTAGGGCAGTACTTC.

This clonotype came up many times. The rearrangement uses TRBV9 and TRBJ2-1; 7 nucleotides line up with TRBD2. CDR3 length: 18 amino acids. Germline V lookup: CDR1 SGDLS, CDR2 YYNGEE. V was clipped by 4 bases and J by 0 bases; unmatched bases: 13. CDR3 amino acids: CASSPLLGSGTSYNEQFF. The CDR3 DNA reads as TGTGCCAGCAGCCCCCTCTTGGGGAGCGGGACCTCCTACAATGAGCAGTTCTTC.

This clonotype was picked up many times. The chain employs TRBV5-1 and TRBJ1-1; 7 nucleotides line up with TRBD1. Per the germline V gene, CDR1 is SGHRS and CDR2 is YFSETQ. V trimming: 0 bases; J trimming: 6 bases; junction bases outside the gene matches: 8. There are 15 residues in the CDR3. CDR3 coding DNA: TGCGCCAGCAGCTTGGGAGGGCAGGGGGTAGCTGAAGCTTTCTTT. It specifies CASSLGGQGVAEAFF. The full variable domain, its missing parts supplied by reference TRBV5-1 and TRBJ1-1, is KAGVTQTPRYLIKTRGQQVTLSCSPISGHRSVSWYQQTPGQGLQFLFEYFSETQRNKGNFPGRFSGRQFSNSRSEMNVSTLELGDSALYLCASSLGGQGVAEAFFGQGTRLTVV.

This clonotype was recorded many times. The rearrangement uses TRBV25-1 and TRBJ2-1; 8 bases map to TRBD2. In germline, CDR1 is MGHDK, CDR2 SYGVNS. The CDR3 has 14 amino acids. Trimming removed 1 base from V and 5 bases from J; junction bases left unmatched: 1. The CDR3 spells CASSESGGNNEQFF. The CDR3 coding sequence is TGTGCCAGCAGTGAATCGGGGGGGAACAATGAGCAGTTCTTC. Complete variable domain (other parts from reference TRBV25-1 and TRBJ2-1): EADIYQTPRYLVIGTGKKITLECSQTMGHDKMYWYQQDPGMELHLIHYSYGVNSTEKGDLSSESTVSRIRTEHFPLTLESARPSHTSQYLCASSESGGNNEQFFGPGTRLTVL.

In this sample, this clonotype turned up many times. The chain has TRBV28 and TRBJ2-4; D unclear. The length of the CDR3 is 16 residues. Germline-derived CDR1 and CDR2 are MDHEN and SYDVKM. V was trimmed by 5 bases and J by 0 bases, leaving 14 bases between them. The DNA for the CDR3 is TGTGCCAGCAGTCAAGTCAGACAACTAGCCAAAAACATTCAGTACTTC. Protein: CASSQVRQLAKNIQYF. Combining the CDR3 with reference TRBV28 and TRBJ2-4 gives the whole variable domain DVKVTQSSRYLVKRTGEKVFLECVQDMDHENMFWYRQDPGLGLRLIYFSYDVKMKEKGDIPEGYSVSREKKERFSLILESASTNQTSMYLCASSQVRQLAKNIQYFGAGTRLSVL.

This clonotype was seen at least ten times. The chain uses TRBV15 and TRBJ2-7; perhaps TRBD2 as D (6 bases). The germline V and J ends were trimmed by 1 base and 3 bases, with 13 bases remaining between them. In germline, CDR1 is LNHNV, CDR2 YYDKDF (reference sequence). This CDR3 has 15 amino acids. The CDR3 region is CATSRAGLASYEQYF. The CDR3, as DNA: TGTGCCACCAGCAGAGCGGGTCTAGCGAGCTACGAGCAGTACTTC.

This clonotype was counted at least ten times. The CDR3, as DNA: TGTGCCAGCAGCCAAGATCTAGCGGGCCTCGGTTCCTACGAGCAGTACTTC. This gives the protein CASSQDLAGLGSYEQYF. The chain carries TRBV4-2 and TRBJ2-7; TRBD2 agrees at 8 bases. This CDR3 region has 17 residues. Trimming removed 0 bases from V and 1 base from J; junction bases left unmatched: 8. Germline V gene lookup returns CDR1 LGHNA and CDR2 YNFKEQ.

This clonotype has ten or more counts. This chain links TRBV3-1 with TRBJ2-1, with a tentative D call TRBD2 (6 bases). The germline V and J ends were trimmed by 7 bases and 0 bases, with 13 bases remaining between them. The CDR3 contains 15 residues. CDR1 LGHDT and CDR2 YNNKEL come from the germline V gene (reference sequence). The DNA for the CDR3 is TGTGCCAGCACCCCGGGAGAACACTCCTACAATGAGCAGTTCTTC. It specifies CASTPGEHSYNEQFF.

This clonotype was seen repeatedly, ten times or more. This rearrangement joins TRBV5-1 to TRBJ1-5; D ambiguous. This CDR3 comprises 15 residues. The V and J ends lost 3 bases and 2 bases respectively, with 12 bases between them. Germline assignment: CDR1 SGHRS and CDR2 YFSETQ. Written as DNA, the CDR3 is TGCGCCAGCAGCTCCGTCCCGGGCGGCAATCAGCCCCAGCATTTT. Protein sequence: CASSSVPGGNQPQHF.

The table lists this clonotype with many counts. The DNA for the CDR3 is TGTGCCACCAGTACACAGGGGGCAGATACGCAGTATTTT. It is translated as CATSTQGADTQYF. The chain has TRBV15 and TRBJ2-3; TRBD1 matches 8 bases. The trim removed 6 bases at V and 4 bases at J, leaving 3 bases unmatched. Germline V gene data show CDR1 as LNHNV and CDR2 as YYDKDF (reference sequence). This CDR3 has 13 residues.

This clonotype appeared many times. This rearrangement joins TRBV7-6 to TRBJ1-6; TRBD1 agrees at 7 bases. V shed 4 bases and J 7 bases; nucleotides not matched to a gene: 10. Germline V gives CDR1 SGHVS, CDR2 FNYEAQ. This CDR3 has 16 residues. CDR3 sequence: CASSSQQGMGNSPLHF. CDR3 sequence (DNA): TGTGCCAGCAGCTCCCAACAGGGGATGGGCAATTCACCCCTCCACTTT.

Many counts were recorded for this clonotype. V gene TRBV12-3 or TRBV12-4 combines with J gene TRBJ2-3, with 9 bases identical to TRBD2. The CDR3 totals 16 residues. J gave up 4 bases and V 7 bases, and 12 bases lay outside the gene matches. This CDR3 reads CASTPGSGRPSDTQYF. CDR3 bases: TGTGCCAGCACCCCTGGGAGCGGGAGGCCATCAGATACGCAGTATTTT.